This T cell receptor (beta chain) was identified during a study of blood T cell repertoires in COVID-19. Everyone who took part was roughly 18 to 89 years old, and they came from 24 US areas. Cohort allocation depended upon clinical history that participants reported. In the study's own analysis: Reference gene primer amplification gave estimated nucleated cell counts. Sequencing used immunoSEQ multiplex PCR; TCRdb keeps in-frame clones, though not all of them. The V and J calls and clone size are taken from that table; D and trimming were inferred from the DNA. Of fewer than 300,000 clones in the sample, 80% to 95% were seen once. Looked up from germline, CDR1 is MNHEY and CDR2 is SMNVEV (reference sequence). CDR3 length equals 16 residues. V trimming: 4 bases; J trimming: 4 bases; junction bases outside the gene matches: 9.

The TCR comes from a woman in her thirties who had recovered from COVID-19. The gene calls are TRBV27 and TRBJ2-5, with 10 nucleotides matching TRBD1. The sequencing input was PBMCs or T cells enriched from blood (not recorded which). The CDR3 bases are TGTGCCAGCAGTTCACGACAGGGGGCGCGGCGAGAGACCCAGTACTTC. It encodes CASSSRQGARRETQYF.